The T cell receptor beta chain under discussion was sequenced for a study of blood T cell repertoires in COVID-19. Study context: Researchers got acute and convalescent COVID-19 samples from the United States, Italy and Spain. T cells, B-cell-depleted T cells, or PBMCs supplied cDNA or gDNA.

V was clipped by 8 bases and J by 3 bases; unmatched bases: 3. The CDR3 totals 12 residues. As handled by the study authors: Researchers report that nucleated cell counts were estimated from reference gene primer amplification. The protocol was immunoSEQ multiplex PCR, while the TCRdb copy is restricted to in-frame clones and leaves out a portion. The DNA was the basis for D and trimming; V, J and clone size are from that table. This sample carries fewer than 250,000 clones, 85% to 90% of them seen once, and the ten largest clones take under 3.5%. Sequencing was done on a sample of peripheral blood. The J gene is TRBJ1-1, the V gene TRBV23-1; the match to TRBD1 covers 7 bases. TRBV23-1 is annotated as an ORF whose role is uncertain. The clonotype comes from a man aged 25 to 45 with COVID-19, enrolled during active disease. The CDR3 region is CASGTDYTEAFF. Here the CDR3 DNA reads TGCGCCAGCGGGACAGATTACACTGAAGCTTTCTTT.